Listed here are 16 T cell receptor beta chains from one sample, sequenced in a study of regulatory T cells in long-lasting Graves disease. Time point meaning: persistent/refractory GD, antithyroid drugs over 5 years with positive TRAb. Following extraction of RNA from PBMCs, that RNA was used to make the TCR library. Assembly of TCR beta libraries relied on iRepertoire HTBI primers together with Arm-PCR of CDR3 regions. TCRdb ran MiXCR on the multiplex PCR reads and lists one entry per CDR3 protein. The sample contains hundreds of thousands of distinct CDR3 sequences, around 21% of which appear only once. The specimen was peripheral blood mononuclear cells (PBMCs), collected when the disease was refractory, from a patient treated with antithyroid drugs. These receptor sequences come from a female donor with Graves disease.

The CDR3 bases are TGTGCCAGTAGTTTCAGGGGGCTTAGGAGCACTGAAGCTTTCTTT. Encoded protein: CASSFRGLRSTEAFF. This chain joins TRBV19 and TRBJ1-1; TRBD1 agrees at 8 bases. V lost 5 bases and J lost 4; bases outside the gene matches: 9. This CDR3 has 15 amino acids. Germline CDR1 reads LNHDA; CDR2 reads SQIVND (reference sequence).

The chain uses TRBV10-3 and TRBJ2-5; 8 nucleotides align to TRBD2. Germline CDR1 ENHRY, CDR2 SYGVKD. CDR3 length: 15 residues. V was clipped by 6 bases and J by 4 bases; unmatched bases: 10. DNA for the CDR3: TGTGCCATCAGCTTCGGGAGGGGGGTTGGAGAGACCCAGTACTTC. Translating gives CAISFGRGVGETQYF.

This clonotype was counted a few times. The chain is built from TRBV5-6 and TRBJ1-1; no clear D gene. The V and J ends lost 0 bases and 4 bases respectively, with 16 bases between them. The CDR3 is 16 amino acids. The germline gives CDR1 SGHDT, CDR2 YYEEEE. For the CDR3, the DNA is TGTGCCAGCAGCTTGGCTAGTAGATTGAGGACCACTGAAGCTTTCTTT. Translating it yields CASSLASRLRTTEAFF.

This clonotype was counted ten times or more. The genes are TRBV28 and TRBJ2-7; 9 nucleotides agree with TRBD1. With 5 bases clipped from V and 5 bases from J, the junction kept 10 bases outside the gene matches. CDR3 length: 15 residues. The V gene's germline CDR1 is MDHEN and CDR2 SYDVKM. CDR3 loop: CASSPRWGQGNEQYF. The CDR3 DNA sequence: TGTGCCAGCAGTCCCAGGTGGGGACAGGGTAACGAGCAGTACTTC.

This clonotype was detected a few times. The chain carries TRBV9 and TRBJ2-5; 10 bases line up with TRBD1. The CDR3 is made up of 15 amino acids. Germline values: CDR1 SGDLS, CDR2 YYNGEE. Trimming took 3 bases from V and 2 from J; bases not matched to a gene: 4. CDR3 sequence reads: CASSAGTGVQETQYF. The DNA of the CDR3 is TGTGCCAGCAGCGCTGGGACAGGGGTTCAAGAGACCCAGTACTTC.

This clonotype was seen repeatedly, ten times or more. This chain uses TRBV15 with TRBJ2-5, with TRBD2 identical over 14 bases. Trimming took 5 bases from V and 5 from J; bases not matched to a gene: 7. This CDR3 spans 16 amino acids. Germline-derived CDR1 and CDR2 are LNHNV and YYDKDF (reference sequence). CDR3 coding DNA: TGTGCCACCAGCCCGACTAGCGGGAGGGCCTATGAGACCCAGTACTTC. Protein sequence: CATSPTSGRAYETQYF.

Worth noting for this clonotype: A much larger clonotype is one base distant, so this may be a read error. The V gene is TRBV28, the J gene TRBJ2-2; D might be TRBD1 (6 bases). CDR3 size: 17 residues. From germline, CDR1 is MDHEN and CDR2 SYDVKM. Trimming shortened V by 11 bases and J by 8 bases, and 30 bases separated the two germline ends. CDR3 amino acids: CAGRIPGHKKPRGELFF. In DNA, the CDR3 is TGTGCCGGCCGAATTCCGGGACACAAAAAACCAAGGGGGGAGCTGTTTTTT.

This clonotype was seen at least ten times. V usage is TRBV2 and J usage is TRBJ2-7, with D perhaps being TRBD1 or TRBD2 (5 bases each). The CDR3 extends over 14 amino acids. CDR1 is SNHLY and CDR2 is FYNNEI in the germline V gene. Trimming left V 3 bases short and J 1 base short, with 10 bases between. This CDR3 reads CASSDRGSSYEQYF. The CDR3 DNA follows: TGTGCCAGCAGTGACCGGGGCAGTTCCTACGAGCAGTACTTC.

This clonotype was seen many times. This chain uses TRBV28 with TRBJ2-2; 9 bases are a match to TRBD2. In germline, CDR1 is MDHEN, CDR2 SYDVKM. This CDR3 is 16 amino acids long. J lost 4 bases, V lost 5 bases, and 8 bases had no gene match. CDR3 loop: CASSRQREVITGELFF. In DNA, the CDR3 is TGTGCCAGCAGTCGGCAGCGGGAGGTCATCACCGGGGAGCTGTTTTTT.

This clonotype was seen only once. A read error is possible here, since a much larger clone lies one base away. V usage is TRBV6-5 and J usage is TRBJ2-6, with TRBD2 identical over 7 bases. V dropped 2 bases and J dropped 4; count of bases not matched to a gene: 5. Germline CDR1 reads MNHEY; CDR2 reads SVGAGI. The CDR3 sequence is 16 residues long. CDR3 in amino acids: CASSYPGGTGANVLTF. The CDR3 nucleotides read TGTGCCAGCAGTTACCCGGGGGGAACCGGGGCCAACGTCCTGACTTTC.

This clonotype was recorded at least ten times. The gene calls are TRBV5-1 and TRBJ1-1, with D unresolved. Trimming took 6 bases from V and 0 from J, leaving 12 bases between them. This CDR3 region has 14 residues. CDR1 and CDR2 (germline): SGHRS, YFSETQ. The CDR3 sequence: CASNLGSMNTEAFF. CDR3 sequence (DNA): TGCGCCAGCAACCTCGGGTCCATGAACACTGAAGCTTTCTTT.

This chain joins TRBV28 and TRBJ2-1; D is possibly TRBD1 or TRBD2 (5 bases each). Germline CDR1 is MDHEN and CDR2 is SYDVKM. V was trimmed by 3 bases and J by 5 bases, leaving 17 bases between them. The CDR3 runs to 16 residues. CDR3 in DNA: TGTGCCAGCAGTTTGACAAGTCTGGGACCTAACAATGAGCAGTTCTTC. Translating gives CASSLTSLGPNNEQFF.

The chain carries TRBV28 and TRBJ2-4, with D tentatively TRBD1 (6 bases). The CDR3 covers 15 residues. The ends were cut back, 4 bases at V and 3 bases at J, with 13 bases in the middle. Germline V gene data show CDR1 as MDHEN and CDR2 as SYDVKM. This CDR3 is CASSYTGWSKNIQYF. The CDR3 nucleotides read TGTGCCAGCAGTTATACAGGGTGGAGCAAAAACATTCAGTACTTC.

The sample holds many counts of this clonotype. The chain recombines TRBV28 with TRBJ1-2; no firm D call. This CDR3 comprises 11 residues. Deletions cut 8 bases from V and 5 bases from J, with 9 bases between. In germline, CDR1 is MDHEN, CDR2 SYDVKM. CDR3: CASGRVYGYTF. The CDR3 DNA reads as TGTGCCAGCGGCAGAGTTTATGGCTACACCTTC.

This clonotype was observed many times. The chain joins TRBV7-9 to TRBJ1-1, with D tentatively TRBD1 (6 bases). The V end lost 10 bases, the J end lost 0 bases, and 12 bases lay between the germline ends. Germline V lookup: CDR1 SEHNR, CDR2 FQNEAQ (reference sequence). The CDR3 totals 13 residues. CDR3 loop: CANPDSMNTEAFF. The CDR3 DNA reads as TGTGCCAACCCGGACAGCATGAACACTGAAGCTTTCTTT.

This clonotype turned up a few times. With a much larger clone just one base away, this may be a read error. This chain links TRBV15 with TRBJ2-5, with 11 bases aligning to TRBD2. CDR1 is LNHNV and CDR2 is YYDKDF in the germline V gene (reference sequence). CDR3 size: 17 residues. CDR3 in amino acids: CATSRGLAGINQGTQYF. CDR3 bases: TGTGCCACCAGCAGAGGACTAGCGGGAATAAATCAAGGGACCCAGTACTTC.